This TCR beta chain was profiled in a study of beta chain features in type 1 diabetes. Expressed TCRB transcripts got sequenced, as all isolated RNA was reverse transcribed. Generated by immunoSEQ multiplex PCR, the TCRdb table keeps only in-frame clones and is missing some. The sample shows about 140,000 clones, roughly 7.2% of them seen only once. In germline, CDR1 is MDHEN, CDR2 SYDVKM. Trimming shortened V by 1 base and J by 7 bases, and 17 bases separated the two germline ends. This CDR3 contains 16 residues. This clone was observed many times. The TCR comes from a woman between 25 and 40 years old in good health. The rearrangement joins TRBV28 to TRBJ2-1; perhaps TRBD1 as D (6 bases). Sequencing used central memory CD4+ T cells from blood. DNA of the CDR3: TGTGCCAGCAGTTTATCCCTCGTATCCCAGGGGAATGAGCAGTTCTTC. As protein: CASSLSLVSQGNEQFF. Combining the CDR3 with reference TRBV28 and TRBJ2-1 gives the whole variable domain DVKVTQSSRYLVKRTGEKVFLECVQDMDHENMFWYRQDPGLGLRLIYFSYDVKMKEKGDIPEGYSVSREKKERFSLILESASTNQTSMYLCASSLSLVSQGNEQFFGPGTRLTVL.